This T cell receptor beta chain was captured in a study of cytomegalovirus exposure and HLA in healthy donors. Study details: Early release data held 85 million or so unique TCRs from HLA-typed donors.

Findings of the study overall: In vitro work confirmed that three CMV-associated chains recognize CMV antigens.

As to this clone: The antigen remains undetermined.

Trimming stripped 8 bases from V and 7 bases from J, with 11 bases between. Per the germline V gene, CDR1 is MNHEY and CDR2 is SVGAGI. There are 11 residues in the CDR3. Vbeta (60) and Jbeta (13) primers were used in the PCR. Clones were sequenced by immunoSEQ multiplex PCR, and TCRdb holds only the in-frame ones, with some missing. The sample's table shows some 46,000 clones. Material: PBMCs. The source is a woman in her 30s in good health and CMV-seronegative. The chain joins TRBV6-5 to TRBJ2-5; D may be TRBD2 (7 bases). DNA of the CDR3: TGTGCCAGCGGGGCGGGGGCGACCCAGTACTTC. Translation gives CASGAGATQYF.